The 5 T cell receptor beta chains below come from one sample, sequenced in a study of shared T cell receptors in the human thymus. This table comes from immunoSEQ multiplex PCR, and its TCRdb copy is limited to in-frame clones, with some not included. The table has hundreds of thousands of clones, 85% to 90% seen once. The same sample was also studied in work on human thymus T cells.

Specimen: thymocytes. All receptors come from a boy less than two years old with a congenital heart defect.

The table lists this clone with a count of one. The chain couples TRBV5-8 to TRBJ2-7; 9 bases agree with TRBD2. Germline trimming cut 2 bases from V and 3 bases from J; bases unmatched to any gene: 6. Germline CDR1 is SGHTS and CDR2 is YDEGEE. The CDR3 is made up of 15 amino acids. CDR3 DNA: TGTGCCAGCAGCTTACGGCTAGCGGGGAGCTACGAGCAGTACTTC. Encoded protein: CASSLRLAGSYEQYF.

This chain joins TRBV7-6 and TRBJ2-1; 10 positions match TRBD2. Germline CDR1 and CDR2: SGHVS and FNYEAQ. CDR3 length: 18 residues. The V segment lost 2 bases and the J segment 2 bases; nucleotides outside the gene matches: 9. Written as DNA, the CDR3 is TGTGCCAGCAGCTTAATGGCGCTAGCGGGAGCCCCCTACAATGAGCAGTTCTTC. Its protein is CASSLMALAGAPYNEQFF.

V is TRBV15 and J is TRBJ2-7; TRBD2 aligns across 10 bases. This CDR3 spans 17 amino acids. Germline-derived CDR1 and CDR2 are LNHNV and YYDKDF (reference sequence). V lost 0 bases and J lost 2; bases outside the gene matches: 7. The CDR3 DNA follows: TGTGCCACCAGCAGAGATGGTGGACTAGCGGAGACCTACGAGCAGTACTTC. Its protein product is CATSRDGGLAETYEQYF.

The rearrangement links TRBV2 to TRBJ2-3, with unresolved D. The V end was cut by 6 bases, the J end by 2 bases, with 9 bases between. The CDR3 is made up of 13 amino acids. Germline V gene lookup returns CDR1 SNHLY and CDR2 FYNNEI. CDR3 in amino acids: CASSSRFTDTQYF. DNA for the CDR3: TGTGCCAGCAGCTCGAGGTTCACAGATACGCAGTATTTT.

The chain carries TRBV7-9 and TRBJ2-7, with 8 nucleotides matching TRBD1. This CDR3 has 15 residues. V lost 1 base to trimming and J lost 0 bases; unmatched junction nucleotides: 2. CDR1 is SEHNR and CDR2 is FQNEAQ in the germline V gene (reference sequence). CDR3 sequence (DNA): TGTGCCAGCAGCTTAGACAGGGGGGACTCCTACGAGCAGTACTTC. Its translation: CASSLDRGDSYEQYF.